A selection of T cell receptor beta chains follows, all from one sample in a study of CD4+ T cells in melanoma. Generated by immunoSEQ multiplex PCR, the TCRdb table keeps only in-frame clones and is missing some. Of approximately 11,000 clones detected, less than 75% appear once; the ten largest clones hold about 12%. Sequencing input: cells from a culture (not recorded whether cultured in vitro). Receptors were obtained from a human donor with melanoma. The CDR3 runs from the conserved cysteine through the conserved F or W. A D gene is named only where the DNA matches it firmly. Some rows have no size entry. The others give once, few or many, or a class for an expanded clone.

v_gene	d_gene	j_gene	abundance	CDR3nt	CDR3aa
TRBV7-2	TRBD1	TRBJ1-2	once	TGTGCCAGCAGCCAAGCGGGACAGTTTCACTATGGCTACACCTTC	CASSQAGQFHYGYTF
TRBV12-5	NA	TRBJ2-6	NA	TGTGCTAGTGGTTTGGCCCAGGGGGGCCAGACCTCCGGGGCCAACGTCCTGACTTTC	CASGLAQGGQTSGANVLTF
TRBV5-4	NA	TRBJ2-6	NA	TGTGCCAGCACCCTTCCCGGGGCCAACGTCCTGACTTTC	CASTLPGANVLTF
TRBV7-9	NA	TRBJ1-5	NA	TGTGCCAGCAGCTTAGCAGGGGCAAATCAGCCCCAGCATTTT	CASSLAGANQPQHF
TRBV5-8	TRBD1	TRBJ2-5	NA	TGTGCCAGCAGCACTGGGACAGGGAGTGGTCGACGGGAGACCCAGTACTTC	CASSTGTGSGRRETQYF
TRBV6-6	NA	TRBJ1-1	NA	TGTGCCAGCAGCATACGGATGAACACTGAAGCTTTCTTT	CASSIRMNTEAFF
TRBV10-3	NA	TRBJ1-5	NA	TGTGCCATCAGTGATAGGGGCTCTCAGCCCCAGCATTTT	CAISDRGSQPQHF
TRBV18	NA	TRBJ2-5	NA	TGTGCCAGCTCACCACCCCTCGGCAGATCCCAAGAGACCCAGTACTTC	CASSPPLGRSQETQYF
TRBV2	NA	TRBJ1-2	few	TGTGCCAGCAGGAGATCAGGGACTGGTAACTATGGCTACACCTTC	CASRRSGTGNYGYTF
TRBV5-6	NA	TRBJ1-2	NA	TGTGCCAGCAGCTTGGTGATAGCCGACTATGGCTACACCTTC	CASSLVIADYGYTF
TRBV9	NA	TRBJ1-1	few	TGTGCCAGCAGTAAGTGGGGGGTCGCGAACACTGAAGCTTTCTTT	CASSKWGVANTEAFF
TRBV6-1	NA	TRBJ2-5	NA	TGTGCCAGCAGTGGGGTGTTCCAAGAGACCCAGTACTTC	CASSGVFQETQYF
TRBV5-1	TRBD2	TRBJ2-2	NA	TGCGCCAGCAGCACCCTAGCGGGGGGGAACACCGGGGAGCTGTTTTTT	CASSTLAGGNTGELFF
TRBV29-1	TRBD1	TRBJ1-2	few	TGCAGCGTCACCGGGACAGGTTTTGACTATGGCTACACCTTC	CSVTGTGFDYGYTF
TRBV6-6	TRBD1	TRBJ1-2	NA	TGTGCCAGCAGGACAGGGCCGCGAGGGACCTATGGCTACACCTTC	CASRTGPRGTYGYTF
TRBV7-9	TRBD1	TRBJ1-6	few	TGTGCCAGCAGCCTCGGACAGGGGTTCTATAATTCACCCCTCCACTTT	CASSLGQGFYNSPLHF
TRBV5-1	NA	TRBJ2-3	NA	TGCGCCAGCAGCGAGGGGGATACGCAGTATTTT	CASSEGDTQYF
TRBV7-2	NA	TRBJ1-2	NA	TGTGCCAGCAGCCCTGGACAGATTGGTGGCTACACCTTC	CASSPGQIGGYTF
TRBV11-2	NA	TRBJ1-1	NA	TGTGCCAGCAGCAGGGGACTCTCGAACACTGAAGCTTTCTTT	CASSRGLSNTEAFF
TRBV11-3	NA	TRBJ2-2	NA	TGTGCCAGCAGCTCCCGGGACACCGGGGAGCTGTTTTTT	CASSSRDTGELFF
TRBV30	TRBD1	TRBJ1-4	NA	TGTGCCTGGGGACAGGGTCTAGCTGAAAAACTGTTTTTT	CAWGQGLAEKLFF
TRBV18	NA	TRBJ2-5	NA	TGTGCCAGCTCACCACTGGACACCCGAGGTAGAGAGACCCAGTACTTC	CASSPLDTRGRETQYF
TRBV6-6	NA	TRBJ2-5	NA	TGTGCCAGCAGTTACTCGAGGGCTAAGACCCAGTACTTC	CASSYSRAKTQYF
TRBV18	NA	TRBJ1-2	NA	TGTGCCAGCTCACCAATCTCCCCTCCCCGGGGGTGGGGCTACACCTTC	CASSPISPPRGWGYTF
TRBV5-1	TRBD2	TRBJ2-5	NA	TGCGCCAGCAGCTTGTGGGAACTAGCGGGGTCGGAGACCCAGTACTTC	CASSLWELAGSETQYF
TRBV7-8	NA	TRBJ2-1	NA	TGTGCCAGCAGCCCCCCCCTCCGACTAGGGGGCTACAATGAGCAGTTCTTC	CASSPPLRLGGYNEQFF
TRBV7-3	NA	TRBJ2-1	NA	TGTGCCAGCAGCCCAACCCTTATTAGCTCCTACAATGAGCAGTTCTTC	CASSPTLISSYNEQFF
TRBV5-1	TRBD1	TRBJ2-7	NA	TGCGCCAGCAGGAGGTCGACAGGGGGTCCCTACGAGCAATACTTC	CASRRSTGGPYEQYF
TRBV5-6	TRBD1	TRBJ1-1	few	TGTGCCAGCAGCCTCGGGACAGCTACTGAAGCTTTCTTT	CASSLGTATEAFF
TRBV7-9	NA	TRBJ1-3	NA	TGTGCCAGCAGCTTAGTAGCGTCGAGCTCTGGAAACACCATATATTTT	CASSLVASSSGNTIYF
TRBV30	TRBD1	TRBJ1-1	NA	TGTGCCTGGAGTGTATGGCCGGAGAGGGCAGGGGGGTTCTTT	CAWSVWPERAGGFF
TRBV7-3	NA	TRBJ1-5	NA	TGTGCCAGCAGCTTAGCAGGACAGCCCCAGCATTTT	CASSLAGQPQHF
TRBV5-6	NA	TRBJ1-6	NA	TGTGCCAGCAGCTTGGAAGGCTTGGGGTCACCCCTCCACTTT	CASSLEGLGSPLHF
TRBV7-9	NA	TRBJ1-6	NA	TGTGCCAGCAGCTTAGCGCGAGGGGACCGTTATTCACCCCTCCACTTT	CASSLARGDRYSPLHF
TRBV28	NA	TRBJ2-6	NA	TGTGCCAGCAGTTTATCTGGGGCCAACGTCCTGACTTTC	CASSLSGANVLTF
TRBV19	NA	TRBJ1-2	NA	TGTGCCAGTAGTTTCAGCGCCGGACCGGGTGGCTACACCTTC	CASSFSAGPGGYTF
TRBV30	NA	TRBJ2-5	NA	TGTGCCTGGAGTCCGACACCAGAGACCCAGTACTTC	CAWSPTPETQYF
TRBV5-1	NA	TRBJ1-1	NA	TGCGCCAGCAGCTTAAGGGGGGGTTTCACTGAAGCTTTCTTT	CASSLRGGFTEAFF
TRBV5-5	TRBD1	TRBJ2-7	NA	TGTGCCAGCAGCGGAGCGGACAGGGGCCACTACGAGCAGTACTTC	CASSGADRGHYEQYF
TRBV29-1	NA	TRBJ1-4	few	TGCAGCGTTGAAGGGAGTAATGAAAAACTGTTTTTT	CSVEGSNEKLFF
TRBV5-4	NA	TRBJ2-5	NA	TGTGCCAGCAGCTTGGTTGGGGGCGAGGGCCCAGAGACCCAGTACTTC	CASSLVGGEGPETQYF
TRBV6-6	TRBD1	TRBJ1-3	NA	TGTGCCAGCAGCAGACAGGGCCGCTCTGGAAACACCATATATTTT	CASSRQGRSGNTIYF
TRBV7-3	TRBD2	TRBJ2-1	NA	TGTGCCAGCAGCTTACTAGCGGGGGGGAGTGAGCAGTTCTTC	CASSLLAGGSEQFF
TRBV13	NA	TRBJ2-7	NA	TGTGCCAGCAGCTTAGCAGGAACGTACGAGCAGTACTTC	CASSLAGTYEQYF
TRBV5-6	NA	TRBJ1-2	NA	TGTGCCAGCAGCCCGGACACTTTATATGGCTACACCTTC	CASSPDTLYGYTF
TRBV2	NA	TRBJ2-3	NA	TGTGCCAGCAGTGTTAGGGCCTCGCAGTATTTT	CASSVRASQYF
TRBV10-3	NA	TRBJ2-7	NA	TGTGCCATCAGTCCAGGGAACTACGAGCAGTACTTC	CAISPGNYEQYF
TRBV4-2	NA	TRBJ2-3	NA	TGTGCCAGCAGTGTCCAGGGGAGTCGCACAGATACGCAGTATTTT	CASSVQGSRTDTQYF